The clone carrying this T cell receptor beta chain is medium-sized in the sample. Its target is not known. Semi-nested PCR with Nested Universal Primer A followed constant-region reverse priming of full-length variable regions. A single record per CDR3 protein comes from TCRdb applying MiXCR to the 5' RACE reads. The sample shows some 6,000 distinct CDR3 sequences, 30% to 40% of them seen only once. Naive CD4+ T cells were purified with Tregs depleted by CD25. Whole-study findings and limits: The TCR gene usage of tumor memory CD4+ T cells clustered together with blood and lymph node memory CD4+ cells and with lymph node naive CD4+ cells.

The CDR3 covers 12 residues. Germline V gene lookup returns CDR1 MNHEY and CDR2 SVGEGT. Trimming cost V 7 bases and J 3 bases, with 9 bases left between them. Material for sequencing was naive CD4+ T cells sorted from a lymph node. Subset reported: naive CD4+ T cells, CD4+CD45RA+CD25-. This chain uses TRBV6-2 or TRBV6-3 with TRBJ1-1; no reliable D call. The source of this sequence is a female donor with breast cancer. The CDR3 region is CASNDVYTEAFF. The CDR3 DNA sequence: TGTGCCAGCAACGACGTCTACACTGAAGCTTTCTTT.